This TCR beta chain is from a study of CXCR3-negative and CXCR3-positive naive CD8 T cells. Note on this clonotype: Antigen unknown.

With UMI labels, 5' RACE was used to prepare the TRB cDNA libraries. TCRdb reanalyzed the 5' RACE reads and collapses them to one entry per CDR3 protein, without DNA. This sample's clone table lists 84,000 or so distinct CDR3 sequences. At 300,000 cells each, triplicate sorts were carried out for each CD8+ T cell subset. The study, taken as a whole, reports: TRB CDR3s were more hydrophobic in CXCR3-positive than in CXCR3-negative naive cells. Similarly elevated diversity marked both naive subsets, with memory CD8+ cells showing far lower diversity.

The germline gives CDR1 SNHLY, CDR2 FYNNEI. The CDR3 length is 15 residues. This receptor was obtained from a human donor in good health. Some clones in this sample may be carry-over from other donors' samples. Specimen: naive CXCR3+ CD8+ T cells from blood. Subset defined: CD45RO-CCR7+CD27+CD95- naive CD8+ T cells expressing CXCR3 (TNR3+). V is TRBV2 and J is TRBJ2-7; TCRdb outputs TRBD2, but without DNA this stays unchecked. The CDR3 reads CASSEGIAGAYEQYF.